The 10 T cell receptor beta chains below were found in one sample sequenced in a study of cytomegalovirus exposure and HLA in healthy donors. Primers included in the PCR were 60 Vbeta and 13 Jbeta primers. TCRdb keeps only in-frame clones here, not all; method: immunoSEQ multiplex PCR. This table holds some 210,000 clones, over 75% found once. Sequences were obtained from PBMCs. These receptors were obtained from a woman in her forties or fifties in good health and CMV-seropositive.

Many counts were recorded for this clone. The chain has TRBV6-1 and TRBJ1-6, with D possibly being TRBD1 (5 bases). The length of the CDR3 is 16 residues. The ends were cut back, 1 base at V and 2 bases at J, with 9 bases in the middle. Germline CDR1 MNHNS, CDR2 SASEGT. DNA for the CDR3: TGTGCCAGCAGTGAAGTTGGGGGGACCTATAATTCACCCCTCCACTTT. Translation: CASSEVGGTYNSPLHF.

The chain couples TRBV4-1 to TRBJ2-7, with a possible D match to TRBD2 (6 bases). Trimming removed 3 bases from V and 3 bases from J, with 18 bases in between. CDR1 and CDR2 (germline): MGHRA, YSYEKL. The CDR3 spans 16 residues. The CDR3 coding sequence is TGCGCCAGCAGCCATGGGGGGACCCGGGTTCACTACGAGCAGTACTTC. Its protein product is CASSHGGTRVHYEQYF.

The CDR3, as DNA: TGTGCCAGCACCAATGGGGGGTCGGACACTGAAGCTTTCTTT. This gives the protein CASTNGGSDTEAFF. This rearrangement joins TRBV5-4 to TRBJ1-1; TRBD1 might be the D (5 bases). From germline, CDR1 is SGHNT and CDR2 YYREEE (reference sequence). Deletions cut 6 bases from V and 3 bases from J, with 15 bases between. The CDR3 covers 14 residues.

The V call is TRBV7-9, the J call TRBJ2-2, with no clear D. This CDR3 spans 13 amino acids. CDR1 and CDR2 from the germline V gene are SEHNR and FQNEAQ (reference sequence). With 5 bases removed from V and 2 bases from J, the gap between germline ends came to 6 bases. The CDR3 loop reads CASSIRNTGELFF. The CDR3 DNA reads TGTGCCAGCAGCATTCGTAACACCGGGGAGCTGTTTTTT.

CDR3 nucleotides: TGTGCCAGCACCACAGGGGCAGGGGTCACTGAAGCTTTCTTT. Protein: CASTTGAGVTEAFF. This sequence joins TRBV7-2 and TRBJ1-1, with 7 positions matching TRBD1. The trim removed 7 bases at V and 4 bases at J, leaving 9 bases unmatched. Looked up from germline, CDR1 is SGHTA and CDR2 is FQGNSA. CDR3 length: 14 amino acids.

The gene calls are TRBV28 and TRBJ1-2; D may be TRBD1 (6 bases). This CDR3 spans 13 amino acids. Per germline, CDR1 MDHEN and CDR2 SYDVKM. Trimming shortened V by 3 bases and J by 7 bases, and 12 bases separated the two germline ends. In DNA form, the CDR3 reads TGTGCCAGCAGTTTGCCAGGGGTAGGTGGCTACACCTTC. Translated, it gives CASSLPGVGGYTF.

This sequence joins TRBV5-4 and TRBJ2-1, with a tentative D call TRBD2 (6 bases). Germline V CDR1 and CDR2: SGHNT, YYREEE (reference sequence). V lost 6 bases and J lost 0, with 13 bases in between. The CDR3 spans 15 residues. This CDR3 is CASTRAGSSYNEQFF. The CDR3 DNA is TGTGCCAGCACAAGGGCGGGGAGCTCCTACAATGAGCAGTTCTTC.

This clone was found once. The J gene is TRBJ2-5, the V gene TRBV6-6; TRBD2 agrees at 7 bases. The germline gives CDR1 MNHNY, CDR2 SVGAGI (reference sequence). The CDR3 runs to 14 residues. With 7 bases clipped from V and 6 bases from J, the junction kept 11 bases outside the gene matches. CDR3 protein: CASIASGTPKTQYF. The CDR3 bases are TGTGCCAGCATCGCCAGCGGGACTCCGAAGACCCAGTACTTC.

This chain uses TRBV5-1 with TRBJ1-6; D may be TRBD1 (6 bases). Germline CDR1 is SGHRS and CDR2 is YFSETQ. The CDR3 contains 14 residues. V dropped 6 bases and J dropped 7 bases, with 14 bases sitting between them. This CDR3 is CASTLTGSNSPLHF. The CDR3 DNA is TGCGCCAGCACCCTTACAGGGAGCAATTCACCCCTCCACTTT.

This clone was seen just once. V is TRBV19 and J is TRBJ2-3, with a possible D match to TRBD2 (6 bases). This CDR3 contains 14 residues. Germline-derived CDR1 and CDR2 are LNHDA and SQIVND (reference sequence). Trimming pared 4 bases from V and 7 bases from J, leaving 15 bases between. CDR3 DNA sequence: TGTGCCAGTAGTAAACTAGCCCTCGGAAATACGCAGTATTTT. It yields the protein CASSKLALGNTQYF.